This is a list of T cell receptor beta chains from one sample in a study of tumor and adjacent non-tumor tissue in lung cancer. MiXCR was run by TCRdb on the multiplex PCR reads, yielding one entry per CDR3 protein. Of 95,000 to 150,000 distinct CDR3 sequences in the sample, 66% were seen once. Material for sequencing was lung tumor tissue. These receptors all stem from a man aged 30 to 39 with non-small cell lung cancer. Both conserved end residues are part of each CDR3. A D gene is named only where the DNA matches it firmly. For some rows the clone size is stated as once, few or many, or as a class when expanded; others skip it.

CDR3aa	CDR3nt	v_gene	j_gene	d_gene	abundance
CVSNSAILQGLRAGELFF	TGTGTCAGCAACTCCGCAATATTACAGGGTCTGAGGGCCGGGGAGCTGTTTTTT	TRBV5-6	TRBJ2-2	-	-
CVSSPPTGYEQHF	TGTGTCAGCAGCCCCCCGACAGGGTACGAGCAGCACTTC	TRBV11-3	TRBJ2-7	TRBD1	-
CASSLQTSGGTGELFF	TGTGCCAGCAGCTTACAGACTAGCGGGGGAACCGGGGAGCTGTTTTTT	TRBV7-9	TRBJ2-2	TRBD2	few
CSDRNPSEGLTGELFF	TGCAGTGATAGAAACCCCAGCGAGGGGCTTACCGGGGAGCTGTTTTTT	TRBV20-1	TRBJ2-2	-	once
CANSRTGNTGELFF	TGTGCCAACAGTCGGACAGGGAACACCGGGGAGCTGTTTTTT	TRBV6-1	TRBJ2-2	TRBD1	-
CASSLKCLYNSPVHF	TGTGCCAGCAGCTTAAAGTGCCTATATAATTCACCCGTCCACTTT	TRBV11-3	TRBJ1-6	-	-
CAGSLTGSQPQHF	TGTGCCGGCAGCTTAACCGGGAGTCAGCCCCAGCATTTT	TRBV11-2	TRBJ1-5	-	-
CASSSQTVNTEAFF	TGTGCCAGCAGCTCCCAGACAGTGAACACTGAAGCTTTCTTT	TRBV7-8	TRBJ1-1	-	many
CASTLRTGGGEELFF	TGTGCCAGCACCTTGAGGACAGGGGGTGGTGAAGAACTGTTCTTT	TRBV5-6	TRBJ1-4	TRBD1	few
CSAFRFQSDTQYF	TGCAGTGCTTTCCGGTTCCAAAGCGATACGCAGTATTTT	TRBV20-1	TRBJ2-3	-	-
CCAREGGNSPLQF	TGCTGTGCTAGAGAAGGTGGAAATTCACCCCTCCAATTT	TRBV20-1	TRBJ1-6	-	-
CASSDTSTDTQYF	TGTGCCAGCAGTGATACTAGCACAGATACGCAGTATTTT	TRBV25-1	TRBJ2-3	-	-
CSASGRSREQYF	TGCAGTGCTAGTGGCCGTAGTAGGGAGCAGTACTTC	TRBV20-1	TRBJ2-7	-	-
CASSEGQRATYQPQHF	TGTGCCAGCAGTGAAGGACAGCGTGCAACATATCAGCCCCAGCATTTT	TRBV6-1	TRBJ1-5	-	-
CASSLVPISGANYDYTF	TGTGCCAGCAGCTTAGTTCCCATTTCGGGCGCTAACTATGACTACACCTTC	TRBV11-2	TRBJ1-2	-	-
CTDRIGERALHF	TGCACTGATAGAATTGGGGAGAGGGCCCTCCACTTT	TRBV20-1	TRBJ1-6	-	-
CASSMVGSWTTDTQYF	TGTGCCAGTAGCATGGTCGGTAGTTGGACCACAGATACGCAGTATTTT	TRBV5-6	TRBJ2-3	-	-
CSASSPGWLSKQHF	TGCAGTGCTAGTTCGCCAGGGTGGCTCAGCAAGCAGCACTTC	TRBV20-1	TRBJ2-7	-	-
CANSYSGGSGNTIYF	TGTGCCAACAGTTACTCCGGGGGATCTGGAAACACCATATATTTT	TRBV6-5	TRBJ1-3	-	-
CASGGQGDQPQHF	TGTGCCAGCGGCGGACAGGGCGATCAGCCCCAGCATTTT	TRBV4-2	TRBJ1-5	TRBD1	many
CSAEVPAQETQYF	TGCAGTGCCGAAGTACCAGCGCAAGAGACCCAGTACTTC	TRBV20-1	TRBJ2-5	-	many
CASNLSRGEQYF	TGTGCCAGCAACTTAAGCAGGGGGGAGCAATACTTC	TRBV11-2	TRBJ2-7	-	-
CSTRDFGQAEENQYF	TGCAGTACTAGAGATTTTGGACAAGCGGAAGAGAACCAGTACTTC	TRBV20-1	TRBJ2-5	-	-
CASSNARSRGGSYNSPLHF	TGTGCCAGCAGCAACGCTAGGTCCAGGGGTGGCTCCTATAATTCACCCCTCCACTTT	TRBV11-2	TRBJ1-6	-	medium-sized
CASTPSFMGETQYF	TGTGCCAGCACCCCCTCGTTCATGGGGGAGACCCAGTACTTC	TRBV6-5	TRBJ2-5	-	-
CSATNNQWGSYKTDTQYF	TGCAGTGCTACAAACAATCAGTGGGGCTCGTATAAGACAGATACGCAGTATTTT	TRBV20-1	TRBJ2-3	-	-
CASSGTWNYGYTF	TGTGCCAGCAGTGGGACATGGAACTATGGCTACACCTTC	TRBV12-3/TRBV12-4	TRBJ1-2	-	-
CASSQDPTPGNQEAQYF	TGTGCCAGCAGCCAAGATCCCACCCCAGGGAACCAAGAGGCCCAGTACTTC	TRBV4-2	TRBJ2-5	-	-
CAISQMGETRYF	TGTGCCATCAGTCAGATGGGTGAGACCCGGTACTTC	TRBV4-2	TRBJ2-5	-	few
CASRPTTGGLAGNTIYF	TGTGCCAGCAGACCCACTACAGGGGGTTTAGCTGGAAACACCATATATTTT	TRBV12-3/TRBV12-4	TRBJ1-3	TRBD1	-
CASSQDLSPWRGPTYEQYF	TGCGCCAGCAGCCAAGATCTGTCTCCCTGGAGGGGCCCAACCTACGAGCAGTACTTC	TRBV4-3	TRBJ2-7	-	-
CTSNRGGSYNEQFF	TGCACCAGTAACCGGGGGGGCTCCTACAATGAGCAGTTCTTC	TRBV5-1	TRBJ2-1	TRBD2	-
CASSRDALANEKLFF	TGTGCCAGCAGCCGAGATGCGTTGGCTAATGAAAAACTGTTTTTT	TRBV4-2	TRBJ1-4	-	many
CASPPMGQSSGANVLTF	TGTGCCAGCCCACCAATGGGACAGTCCTCTGGGGCCAACGTCCTGACTTTC	TRBV18	TRBJ2-6	TRBD1	-